The sequence of this T cell receptor (beta chain) was determined in a study of shared clonotypes between healthy human individuals. The CDR3 is made up of 13 amino acids. Looked up from germline, CDR1 is MDHEN and CDR2 is SYDVKM. V was cut by 5 bases and J by 4 bases, with 9 bases left in between. Turning to this clone: Its antigen is as yet unknown.

Study results and limitations: Estimated clonotype richness was generally higher in naive than memory subsets.

Method: immunoSEQ multiplex PCR; TCRdb's copy keeps in-frame clones and lacks some. The table lists hundreds of thousands of clones, roughly 72% of them singletons. The receptor comes from a woman aged 25 to 39 in good health. The material sequenced was memory CD4+ T cells sorted from blood. As for subset: CD45RA-negative fraction. The genes are TRBV28 and TRBJ1-5; D unclear. In DNA form, the CDR3 reads TGTGCCAGCAGTACTGGAAATAATCAGCCCCAGCATTTT. Protein: CASSTGNNQPQHF.